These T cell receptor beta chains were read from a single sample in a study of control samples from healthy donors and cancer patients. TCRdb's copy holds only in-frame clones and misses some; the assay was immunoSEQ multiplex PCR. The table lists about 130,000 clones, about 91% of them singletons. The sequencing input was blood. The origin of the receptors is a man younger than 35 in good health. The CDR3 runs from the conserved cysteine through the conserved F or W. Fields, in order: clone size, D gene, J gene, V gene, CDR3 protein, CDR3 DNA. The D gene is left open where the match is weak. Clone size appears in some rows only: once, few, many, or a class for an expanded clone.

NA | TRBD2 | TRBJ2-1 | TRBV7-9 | CASSFSGGANEQFF | TGTGCCAGCAGCTTTAGCGGGGGGGCGAATGAGCAGTTCTTC
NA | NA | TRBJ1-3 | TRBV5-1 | CASSLAAVRDSGNTIYF | TGCGCCAGCAGCTTGGCCGCTGTGAGGGATTCTGGAAACACCATATATTTT
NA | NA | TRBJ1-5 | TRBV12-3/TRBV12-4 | CASSLMHQPQHF | TGTGCCAGCAGTTTAATGCATCAGCCCCAGCATTTT
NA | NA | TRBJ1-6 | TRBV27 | CASRQGVNSPLHF | TGTGCCAGCAGGCAGGGAGTCAATTCACCCCTCCACTTT
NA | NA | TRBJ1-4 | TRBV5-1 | CASSFIGPAGEKLFF | TGCGCCAGCAGCTTCATTGGACCCGCGGGGGAAAAACTGTTTTTT
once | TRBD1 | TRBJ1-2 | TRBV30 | CAWSVRGGQGNYGYTF | TGTGCCTGGAGTGTACGGGGGGGACAGGGTAACTATGGCTACACCTTC
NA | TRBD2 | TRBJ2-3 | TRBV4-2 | CASSRVSSGVNTDTQYF | TGTGCCAGCAGCCGAGTATCAAGCGGGGTTAACACAGATACGCAGTATTTT
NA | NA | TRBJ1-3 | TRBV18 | CASSTGSGNTIYF | TGTGCCAGCTCAACGGGGTCTGGAAACACCATATATTTT
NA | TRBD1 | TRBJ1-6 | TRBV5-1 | CASRDRGTSPLHF | TGCGCCAGCAGGGACAGGGGCACTTCACCCCTCCACTTT
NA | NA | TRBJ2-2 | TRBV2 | CASSASGSTGELFF | TGTGCCAGCAGTGCGTCAGGCAGCACCGGGGAGCTGTTTTTT
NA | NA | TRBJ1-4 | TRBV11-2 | CASSLVGGIGEKLFF | TGTGCCAGCAGCTTAGTAGGAGGGATTGGCGAAAAACTGTTTTTT
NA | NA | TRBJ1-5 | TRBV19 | CASKEAGNSNQPQHF | TGTGCCAGTAAAGAGGCAGGTAATAGCAATCAGCCCCAGCATTTT
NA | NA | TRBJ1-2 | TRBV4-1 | CASSQDRTNYGYTF | TGCGCCAGCAGCCAAGACAGGACGAACTATGGCTACACCTTC
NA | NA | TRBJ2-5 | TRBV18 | CASSPRADLETQYF | TGTGCCAGCTCACCCCGTGCAGACTTGGAGACCCAGTACTTC
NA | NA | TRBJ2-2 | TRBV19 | CASSIVSYTGELFF | TGTGCCAGTAGTATAGTCTCGTACACCGGGGAGCTGTTTTTT
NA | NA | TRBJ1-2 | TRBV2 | CASSPGSDGYTF | TGTGCCAGCAGTCCCGGGTCGGATGGCTACACCTTC
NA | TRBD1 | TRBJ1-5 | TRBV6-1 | CASSEGPTGGNQPQHF | TGTGCCAGCAGTGAAGGCCCGACAGGGGGCAATCAGCCCCAGCATTTT
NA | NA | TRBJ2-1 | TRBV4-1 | CASSQGGTYNEQFF | TGCGCCAGCAGCCAAGGGGGAACCTACAATGAGCAGTTCTTC
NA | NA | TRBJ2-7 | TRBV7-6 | CASSSGPRGLDEQYF | TGTGCCAGCAGCTCAGGACCCCGGGGATTGGACGAGCAGTACTTC
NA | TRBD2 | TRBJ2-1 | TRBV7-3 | CASSPLVAGGQGNEQFF | TGTGCCAGCAGCCCCCTGGTAGCGGGGGGGCAAGGGAATGAGCAGTTCTTC
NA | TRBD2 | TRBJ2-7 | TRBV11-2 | CASSRLAGNSYEQYF | TGTGCCAGCAGCAGACTAGCGGGGAACTCCTACGAGCAGTACTTC
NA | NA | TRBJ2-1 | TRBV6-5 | CASRGGSSYNEQFF | TGTGCCAGCAGAGGAGGGAGCTCCTACAATGAGCAGTTCTTC
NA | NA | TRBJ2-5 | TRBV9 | CASSVEGAGGPQETQYF | TGTGCCAGCAGCGTAGAGGGCGCAGGGGGGCCTCAAGAGACCCAGTACTTC
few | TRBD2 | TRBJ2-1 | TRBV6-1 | CASSAGLAGAYNEQFF | TGTGCCAGCAGTGCTGGACTAGCGGGGGCTTACAATGAGCAGTTCTTC
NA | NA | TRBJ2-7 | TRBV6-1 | CASSEAGLREQYF | TGTGCCAGCAGTGAAGCGGGGCTACGCGAGCAGTACTTC
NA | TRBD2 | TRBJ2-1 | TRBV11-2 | CASSFPTSGGFSYNEQFF | TGTGCCAGCAGCTTCCCGACTAGCGGGGGATTCTCCTACAATGAGCAGTTCTTC
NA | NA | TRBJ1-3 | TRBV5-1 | CASSLEPSRNTIYF | TGCGCCAGCAGCTTGGAGCCCAGCCGAAACACCATATATTTT
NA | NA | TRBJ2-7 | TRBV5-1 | CASSLIGTREQYF | TGCGCCAGCAGCTTGATCGGGACGAGGGAGCAGTACTTC
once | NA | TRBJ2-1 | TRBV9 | CASSPPLRPGNEQFF | TGTGCCAGCAGCCCCCCTTTACGGCCGGGGAATGAGCAGTTCTTC
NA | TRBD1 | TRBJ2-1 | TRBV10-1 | CASSERTGGYNEQFF | TGCGCCAGCAGTGAGAGGACAGGGGGCTACAATGAGCAGTTCTTC